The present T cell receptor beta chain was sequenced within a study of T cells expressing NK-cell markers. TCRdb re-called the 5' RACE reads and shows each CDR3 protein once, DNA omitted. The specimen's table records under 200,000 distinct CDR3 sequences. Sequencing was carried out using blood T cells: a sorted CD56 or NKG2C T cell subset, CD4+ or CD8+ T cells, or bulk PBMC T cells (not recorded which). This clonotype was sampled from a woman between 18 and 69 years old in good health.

This chain's CDR3 is CASSRERRWGADNEQFF. The chain links TRBV5-1 to TRBJ2-1; TCRdb returns TRBD1, unconfirmable since there is no DNA. The length of the CDR3 is 17 residues. Looked up from germline, CDR1 is SGHRS and CDR2 is YFSETQ. The full variable domain, rest sourced from reference TRBV5-1 and TRBJ2-1, is KAGVTQTPRYLIKTRGQQVTLSCSPISGHRSVSWYQQTPGQGLQFLFEYFSETQRNKGNFPGRFSGRQFSNSRSEMNVSTLELGDSALYLCASSRERRWGADNEQFFGPGTRLTVL.